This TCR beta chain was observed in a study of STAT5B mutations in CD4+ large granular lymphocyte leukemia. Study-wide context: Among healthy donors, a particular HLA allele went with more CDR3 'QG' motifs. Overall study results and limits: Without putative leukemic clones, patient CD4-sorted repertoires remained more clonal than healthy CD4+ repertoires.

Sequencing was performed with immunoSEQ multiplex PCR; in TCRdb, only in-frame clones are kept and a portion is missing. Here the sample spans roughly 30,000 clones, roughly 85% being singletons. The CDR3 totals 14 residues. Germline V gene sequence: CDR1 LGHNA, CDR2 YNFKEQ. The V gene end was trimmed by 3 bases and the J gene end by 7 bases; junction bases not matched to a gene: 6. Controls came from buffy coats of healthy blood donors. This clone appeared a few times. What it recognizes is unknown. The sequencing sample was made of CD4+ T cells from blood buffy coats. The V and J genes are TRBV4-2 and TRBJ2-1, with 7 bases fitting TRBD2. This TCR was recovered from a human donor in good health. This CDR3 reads CASSQRTRANEQFF. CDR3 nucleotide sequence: TGTGCCAGCAGCCAGAGGACTAGGGCAAATGAGCAGTTCTTC.